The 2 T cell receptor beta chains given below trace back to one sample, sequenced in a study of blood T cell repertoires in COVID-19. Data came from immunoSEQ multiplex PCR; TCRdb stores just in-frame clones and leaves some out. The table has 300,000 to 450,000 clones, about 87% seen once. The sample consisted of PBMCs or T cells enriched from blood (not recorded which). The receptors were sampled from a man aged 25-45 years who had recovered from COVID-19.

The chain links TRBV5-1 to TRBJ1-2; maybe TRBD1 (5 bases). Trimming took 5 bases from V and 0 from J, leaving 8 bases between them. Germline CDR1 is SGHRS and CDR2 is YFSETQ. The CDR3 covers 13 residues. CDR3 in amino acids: CASRTDSNYGYTF. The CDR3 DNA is TGCGCCAGCAGGACAGATTCTAACTATGGCTACACCTTC. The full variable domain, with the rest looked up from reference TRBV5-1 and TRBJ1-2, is KAGVTQTPRYLIKTRGQQVTLSCSPISGHRSVSWYQQTPGQGLQFLFEYFSETQRNKGNFPGRFSGRQFSNSRSEMNVSTLELGDSALYLCASRTDSNYGYTFGSGTRLTVV.

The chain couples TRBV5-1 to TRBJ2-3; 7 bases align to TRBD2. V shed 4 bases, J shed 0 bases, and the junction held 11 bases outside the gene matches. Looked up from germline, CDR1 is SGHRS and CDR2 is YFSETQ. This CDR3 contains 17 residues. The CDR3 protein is CASSLQRGLRSTDTQYF. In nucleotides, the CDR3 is TGCGCCAGCAGCCTCCAGCGGGGTCTGCGTAGCACAGATACGCAGTATTTT.